The 30 T cell receptor beta chains below all came from one sample that was sequenced in a study of PD-L1 blockade in urothelial cancer (dated by TCRdb to 2016 to 2017). Library creation used the immunoSEQ multiplex PCR assay. Imported from immuneACCESS, the table was reduced by TCRdb to in-frame sequences with V and J called. These copies leave out some clones; in studies compared against another copy, an unresolved V gene accounts for under half, and the cause of the remainder is not known. The sample profile shows 70,000 to 95,000 clones; less than 90% of them were found once. Roughly 1.9% of the sample is held by the ten biggest clonotypes. The label giving this sample's time point can be read as: pretreatment peripheral blood. The sample here was PBMCs, taken around atezolizumab (anti-PD-L1) treatment. Receptors were obtained from a man in his fifties or sixties with urothelial cancer.

This chain uses TRBV6-6 with TRBJ2-2, with D unclear. CDR1 MNHNY and CDR2 SVGAGI come from the germline V gene (reference sequence). The germline V and J ends were trimmed by 7 bases and 5 bases, with 8 bases remaining between them. The CDR3 length is 12 residues. CDR3 in amino acids: CASTTGTGELFF. DNA of the CDR3: TGTGCCAGCACCACCGGTACCGGGGAGCTGTTTTTT.

The gene calls are TRBV5-1 and TRBJ2-1, with D tentatively TRBD2 (6 bases). Germline V CDR1 and CDR2: SGHRS, YFSETQ. This CDR3 is built from 14 residues. V was pared by 4 bases and J by 4 bases, with 12 bases between. CDR3 in amino acids: CASSPGGFYNEQFF. CDR3 sequence (DNA): TGCGCCAGCAGCCCTGGGGGGTTTTACAATGAGCAGTTCTTC.

The chain recombines TRBV10-3 with TRBJ1-2; D gene uncertain. The CDR3 sequence is 11 residues long. CDR1 is ENHRY, CDR2 SYGVKD, per germline. Trimming left V 2 bases short and J 7 bases short, with 5 bases between. CDR3 DNA sequence: TGTGCCATCAGTGAGAACAGTGGCTACACCTTC. Residues: CAISENSGYTF.

The rearrangement joins TRBV5-6 to TRBJ2-2; 8 nucleotides match TRBD1. Germline V gene lookup returns CDR1 SGHDT and CDR2 YYEEEE. V dropped 4 bases and J dropped 3; count of bases not matched to a gene: 8. This CDR3 comprises 16 residues. This chain's CDR3 is CASSPTGQGDTGELFF. CDR3 sequence (DNA): TGTGCCAGCAGCCCCACTGGACAGGGAGACACCGGGGAGCTGTTTTTT.

This chain links TRBV19 with TRBJ2-2, with TRBD1 matching over 10 bases. The CDR3 consists of 16 residues. Germline V gene lookup returns CDR1 LNHDA and CDR2 SQIVND (reference sequence). The V and J ends lost 5 bases and 4 bases, in that order; junction bases with no gene match: 7. The CDR3 nucleotides read TGTGCCAGTAGTCCCCGGGACAGGGGAGGCACCGGGGAGCTGTTTTTT. Residues: CASSPRDRGGTGELFF.

The gene calls are TRBV9 and TRBJ2-3; the match to TRBD2 covers 10 bases. Germline V gives CDR1 SGDLS, CDR2 YYNGEE. J was trimmed by 1 base and V by 0 bases; bases with no gene match: 8. CDR3 length: 18 residues. The CDR3 reads CASSVVTRGTSGTDTQYF. CDR3 DNA: TGTGCCAGCAGCGTAGTTACTCGGGGGACTAGCGGCACAGATACGCAGTATTTT.

This sequence joins TRBV10-3 and TRBJ2-3; possible D gene TRBD1, 5 bases. The CDR3 totals 14 residues. CDR1 ENHRY and CDR2 SYGVKD come from the germline V gene. V gave up 0 bases and J gave up 5 bases, with 9 bases separating them. The CDR3 region has the DNA TGTGCCATCAGTGAGTCCCAGGGCGGAGATACGCAGTATTTT. This sequence encodes CAISESQGGDTQYF.

The chain couples TRBV10-2 to TRBJ1-6, with D maybe TRBD1 (6 bases). This CDR3 has 17 amino acids. Germline CDR1 and CDR2: WSHSY and SAAADI. The germline V and J ends were trimmed by 0 bases and 3 bases, with 12 bases remaining between them. DNA for the CDR3: TGCGCCAGCAGTGAGTCGAGAGGGGGTAACTATAATTCACCCCTCCACTTT. Its translation is CASSESRGGNYNSPLHF.

The V call is TRBV11-2, the J call TRBJ2-3, with 8 bases aligning to TRBD2. The V gene end was trimmed by 5 bases and the J gene end by 5 bases; junction bases not matched to a gene: 18. The CDR3 loop spans 18 amino acids. The germline gives CDR1 SGHAT, CDR2 FQNNGV. CDR3 residues: CASSPRGGLIGEQDTQYF. CDR3 nucleotides: TGTGCCAGCAGCCCCCGGGGGGGGTTGATTGGGGAGCAAGATACGCAGTATTTT. Filled out from reference TRBV11-2 and TRBJ2-3, the complete variable domain reads EAGVAQSPRYKIIEKRQSVAFWCNPISGHATLYWYQQILGQGPKLLIQFQNNGVVDDSQLPKDRFSAERLKGVDSTLKIQPAKLEDSAVYLCASSPRGGLIGEQDTQYFGPGTRLTVL.

The genes are TRBV28 and TRBJ1-2; D unresolved. The CDR3 totals 15 residues. Germline V gene lookup returns CDR1 MDHEN and CDR2 SYDVKM. The V gene lost 3 bases and the J gene lost 4 bases, with 15 bases spanning the gap. The DNA of the CDR3 is TGTGCCAGCAGTTTCCCCCAGCCTCGGGTCTATGGCTACACCTTC. Its translation: CASSFPQPRVYGYTF.

Details on this clone: Other DNA sequences of this sample code for an identical CDR3. V is TRBV5-1 and J is TRBJ1-4; 11 bases line up with TRBD1. The CDR3 has 14 residues. The V gene's germline CDR1 is SGHRS and CDR2 YFSETQ. V gave up 2 bases and J gave up 8 bases; unmatched junction bases: 2. The CDR3: CASSLGQGAEKLFF. CDR3 DNA sequence: TGCGCCAGCAGCTTAGGACAGGGGGCAGAAAAACTGTTTTTT.

This chain joins TRBV6-5 and TRBJ2-1, with D possibly being TRBD1 (6 bases). Germline CDR1 is MNHEY and CDR2 is SVGAGI. The V and J ends lost 6 bases and 9 bases respectively, with 15 bases between them. This CDR3 is built from 13 residues. The DNA for the CDR3 is TGTGCCAGCAGATCCACAGGGTTCCCTGAGCAGTTCTTC. Protein: CASRSTGFPEQFF.

The chain uses TRBV27 and TRBJ2-5, with D possibly being TRBD2 (5 bases). The V and J ends lost 5 bases and 9 bases respectively, with 13 bases between them. The V gene's germline CDR1 is MNHEY and CDR2 SMNVEV (reference sequence). CDR3 size: 12 residues. The CDR3 coding sequence is TGTGCCAGCAGTGCCGGCGGGCAGGCCCAGTACTTC. It specifies CASSAGGQAQYF.

Remarks on this clone: Relative to the germline gene, one junction end is altered; a read error may explain this. This chain uses TRBV7-9 with TRBJ1-1; TRBD1 is a possible D gene (6 bases). In germline, CDR1 is SEHNR, CDR2 FQNEAQ (reference sequence). This CDR3 comprises 12 residues. The CDR3 loop reads CASSSDTGQNNF. For the CDR3, the DNA is TGTGCCAGCAGCTCTGACACGGGACAAAACAACTTT.

V is TRBV7-2 and J is TRBJ1-1; 9 positions agree with TRBD1. The CDR3 runs 15 residues. Per germline, CDR1 SGHTA and CDR2 FQGNSA. J lost 8 bases, V lost 1 base, and 8 bases had no gene match. The CDR3 loop is CASSLESTGTGEAFF. The CDR3 DNA sequence: TGTGCCAGCAGCTTAGAATCGACCGGGACAGGGGAAGCTTTCTTT.

The J gene is TRBJ2-7, the V gene TRBV15, with a weak D call TRBD1 (5 bases). The CDR3 covers 12 residues. Germline CDR1 and CDR2: LNHNV and YYDKDF (reference sequence). Trimming took 5 bases from V and 5 from J, leaving 10 bases between them. CDR3 amino acids: CATSPPRDEQYF. In nucleotides, the CDR3 is TGTGCCACCAGCCCCCCCAGGGACGAGCAGTACTTC.

This chain uses TRBV10-1 with TRBJ2-1; 8 bases match TRBD2. Germline trimming cut 8 bases from V and 7 bases from J; bases unmatched to any gene: 7. Germline CDR1 and CDR2: WNHNN and SYGVQD (reference sequence). The CDR3 contains 13 residues. The CDR3 reads CASLSGNVNEQFF. The CDR3 bases are TGCGCCAGCCTTAGCGGGAACGTGAATGAGCAGTTCTTC.

Comments on this clone: A read error may produce the germline difference seen at one junction end. CDR3: CASSQEFGVSQAYNEQFF. The CDR3 nucleotides read TGCGCCAGCAGCCAAGAATTCGGGGTTAGTCAAGCCTACAATGAGCAGTTCTTC. The chain combines TRBV5-4 with TRBJ2-1; TRBD2 might be the D (5 bases). The CDR3 contains 18 residues. CDR1 is SGHNT and CDR2 is YYREEE in the germline V gene (reference sequence). Using reference TRBV5-4 and TRBJ2-1 for the parts outside the CDR3, the full variable domain is ETGVTQSPTHLIKTRGQQVTLRCSSQSGHNTVSWYQQALGQGPQFIFQYYREEENGRGNFPPRFSGLQFPNYSSELNVNALELDDSALYLCASSQEFGVSQAYNEQFFGPGTRLTVL.

This clone has just a few counts. DNA of the CDR3: TGTGCCAGCGCCCCCGCGGAGGGGCCGACCTATGGCTACACCTTC. Its protein product is CASAPAEGPTYGYTF. This chain uses TRBV6-1 with TRBJ1-2, with a weak D call TRBD1 (5 bases). Germline-derived CDR1 and CDR2 are MNHNS and SASEGT. The CDR3 extends over 15 amino acids. V lost 8 bases and J 4 bases, leaving 20 bases between the germline ends.

This sequence joins TRBV5-1 and TRBJ2-2, with TRBD1 matching 7 bases. Germline V gene data show CDR1 as SGHRS and CDR2 as YFSETQ. J lost 0 bases, V lost 4 bases, and 3 bases had no gene match. The CDR3 extends over 15 amino acids. CDR3 residues: CASSLDRANTGELFF. The CDR3 coding sequence is TGCGCCAGCAGCCTTGACAGGGCGAACACCGGGGAGCTGTTTTTT.

The J gene is TRBJ2-7, the V gene TRBV4-1; a possible D gene is TRBD2 (7 bases). The germline CDR1 and CDR2 sequences are MGHRA and YSYEKL. The CDR3 is 15 amino acids. V shed 1 base and J shed 2 bases, with 12 bases lying between them. Here the CDR3 DNA reads TGCGCCAGCAGCCAAGCTACCGGGGGGCCCTACGAGCAGTACTTC. It encodes CASSQATGGPYEQYF.

The table lists this clone with a few counts. The chain employs TRBV7-9 and TRBJ1-3, with 9 bases that match TRBD1. Germline assignment: CDR1 SEHNR and CDR2 FQNEAQ (reference sequence). Germline trimming cut 4 bases from V and 11 bases from J; bases unmatched to any gene: 9. The length of the CDR3 is 14 residues. This CDR3 is CASSSVPGQGSIYF. The CDR3 region has the DNA TGTGCCAGCAGCTCAGTCCCGGGACAGGGATCCATATATTTT. The complete variable domain, with remaining parts taken from reference TRBV7-9 and TRBJ1-3, reads DTGVSQNPRHKITKRGQNVTFRCDPISEHNRLYWYRQTLGQGPEFLTYFQNEAQLEKSRLLSDRFSAERPKGSFSTLEIQRTEQGDSAMYLCASSSVPGQGSIYFGEGSWLTVV.

The genes are TRBV12-5 and TRBJ1-2; D might be TRBD1 (5 bases). CDR1 and CDR2 from the germline V gene are LGHNT and FRNRAP. The CDR3 covers 15 residues. V was clipped by 3 bases and J by 7 bases, with 18 bases between them. The CDR3 protein is CASGFLGGASGGYTF. Here the CDR3 DNA reads TGTGCTAGTGGTTTTCTTGGCGGGGCGTCGGGTGGCTACACCTTC.

This clone appeared once. Sequence at one end of the junction differs from germline and may be a read error. J is TRBJ2-3 and V is TRBV11-2; 10 bases match TRBD1. This CDR3 contains 17 residues. Per germline, CDR1 SGHAT and CDR2 FQNNGV. Here the CDR3 DNA reads TGTGCCAGCAGCTTAGTACTTGGGACAGGGGACACACATACGCAGTATTTT. Translated: CASSLVLGTGDTHTQYF.

The CDR3 nucleotides are TGCGCCAGCAGCCCAGGGACAGGAGGCAGTCAGCCCCAGCATTTT. Amino acids: CASSPGTGGSQPQHF. V gene TRBV4-1 combines with J gene TRBJ1-5; 8 positions agree with TRBD1. This CDR3 is built from 15 residues. With 4 bases clipped from V and 6 bases from J, the junction kept 8 bases outside the gene matches. Germline V lookup: CDR1 MGHRA, CDR2 YSYEKL.

The J gene is TRBJ2-3, the V gene TRBV4-1, with D unresolved. In germline, CDR1 is MGHRA, CDR2 YSYEKL. The V gene lost 1 base and the J gene lost 1 base, with 9 bases spanning the gap. This CDR3 is built from 15 residues. CDR3 nucleotide sequence: TGCGCCAGCAGCCAAGGTAGCTGGGGCACAGATACGCAGTATTTT. It is translated as CASSQGSWGTDTQYF.

This chain connects TRBV4-1 to TRBJ2-1; D is undetermined. The CDR3 extends over 15 amino acids. V lost 1 base to trimming and J lost 8 bases, with 15 bases between them. Germline-derived CDR1 and CDR2 are MGHRA and YSYEKL. CDR3 loop: CASSQGLAHRDEQFF. The CDR3 DNA sequence: TGCGCCAGCAGCCAAGGACTGGCGCATCGCGATGAGCAGTTCTTC.

The chain carries TRBV6-5 and TRBJ1-1; 9 nucleotides align to TRBD1. V lost 0 bases, J lost 8 bases, and 4 bases stayed unmatched. CDR3 length equals 14 residues. Germline V gene sequence: CDR1 MNHEY, CDR2 SVGAGI. CDR3 sequence reads: CASSYSYGQGEAFF. The CDR3 DNA sequence: TGTGCCAGCAGTTACTCGTACGGACAGGGGGAAGCTTTCTTT.

This clone turned up a few times. This chain joins TRBV5-4 and TRBJ1-1, with D unclear. V lost 4 bases to trimming and J lost 1 base, with 14 bases between them. Germline-derived CDR1 and CDR2 are SGHNT and YYREEE (reference sequence). The CDR3 spans 15 residues. CDR3 sequence reads: CASSPEQHSNTEAFF. The CDR3 DNA reads TGTGCCAGCAGCCCCGAACAGCATTCGAACACTGAAGCTTTCTTT.

The V and J genes are TRBV5-1 and TRBJ2-1, with 8 bases matching TRBD2. Trimming at V came to 4 bases and at J to 2 bases, leaving 5 bases not matched to a gene. This CDR3 is 15 amino acids long. CDR1 is SGHRS and CDR2 is YFSETQ in the germline V gene. The CDR3 here is CASSPLRGAYNEQFF. In DNA form, the CDR3 reads TGCGCCAGCAGCCCCTTGCGGGGGGCCTACAATGAGCAGTTCTTC. The variable domain in full, completed from reference TRBV5-1 and TRBJ2-1, reads KAGVTQTPRYLIKTRGQQVTLSCSPISGHRSVSWYQQTPGQGLQFLFEYFSETQRNKGNFPGRFSGRQFSNSRSEMNVSTLELGDSALYLCASSPLRGAYNEQFFGPGTRLTVL.